This TCR beta chain was found in a study of T cell responses to AZD1222 COVID-19 vaccine. Study context: Pooled in the analysis were second doses at about 4 or about 12 weeks.

Of note for this clone: Its specificity is unknown.

There are 14 residues in the CDR3. The ends were cut back, 6 bases at V and 1 base at J, with 11 bases in the middle. CDR1 is MRHNA and CDR2 is SNTAGT in the germline V gene. Profiled with immunoSEQ multiplex PCR; TCRdb holds only in-frame clones, not every one. The sample carries 80,000 to 90,000 clones, about 92% recorded once. Broader study findings: Two doses of AZD1222 preceded a rise in Spike-specific TCR breadth and depth. Spike was spanned by vaccine-associated CD4 TCRs, with dominance at 160-218 and 743-854. No repertoire was sampled before or during the peak T cell response, only after it.

The specimen comprised peripheral blood, sampled on day 0 of AZD1222 vaccination. The chain joins TRBV6-4 to TRBJ2-3; possibly TRBD1 or TRBD2 for D (5 bases each). This TCR was sampled from an adult in good health. Written as DNA, the CDR3 is TGTGCCAGCAGCCGGGACGGGGGCACAGATACGCAGTATTTT. This codes for CASSRDGGTDTQYF.